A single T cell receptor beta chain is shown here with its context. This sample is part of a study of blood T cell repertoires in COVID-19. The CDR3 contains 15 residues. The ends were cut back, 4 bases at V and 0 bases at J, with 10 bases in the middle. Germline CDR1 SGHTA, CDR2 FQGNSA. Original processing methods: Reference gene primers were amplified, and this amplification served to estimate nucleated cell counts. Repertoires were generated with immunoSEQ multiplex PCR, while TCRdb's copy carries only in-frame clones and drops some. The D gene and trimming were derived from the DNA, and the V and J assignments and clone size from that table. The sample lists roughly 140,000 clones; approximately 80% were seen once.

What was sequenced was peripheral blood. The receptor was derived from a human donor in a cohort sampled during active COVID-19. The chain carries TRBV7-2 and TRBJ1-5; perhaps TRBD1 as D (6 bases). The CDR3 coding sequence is TGTGCCAGCAGCTGGCAGGGGTATAGCAATCAGCCCCAGCATTTT. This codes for CASSWQGYSNQPQHF.